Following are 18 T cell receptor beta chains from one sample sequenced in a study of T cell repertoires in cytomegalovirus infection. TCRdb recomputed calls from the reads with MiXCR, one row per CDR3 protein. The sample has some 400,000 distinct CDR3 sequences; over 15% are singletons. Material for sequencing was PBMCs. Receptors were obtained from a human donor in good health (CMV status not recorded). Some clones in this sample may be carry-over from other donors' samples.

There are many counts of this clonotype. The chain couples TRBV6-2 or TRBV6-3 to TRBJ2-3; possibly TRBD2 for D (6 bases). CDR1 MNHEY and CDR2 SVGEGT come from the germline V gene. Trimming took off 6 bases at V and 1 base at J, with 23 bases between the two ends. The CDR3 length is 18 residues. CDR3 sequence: CASSPAEGFFQRTDTQYF. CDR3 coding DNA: TGTGCCAGCAGCCCAGCGGAGGGTTTTTTCCAACGCACAGATACGCAGTATTTT.

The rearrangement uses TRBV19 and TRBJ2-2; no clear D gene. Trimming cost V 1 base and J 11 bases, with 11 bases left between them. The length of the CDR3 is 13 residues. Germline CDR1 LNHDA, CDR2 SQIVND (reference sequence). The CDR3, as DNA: TGTGCCAGTAGTATAGGCACCTCCCAAGAGCTGTTTTTT. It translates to CASSIGTSQELFF. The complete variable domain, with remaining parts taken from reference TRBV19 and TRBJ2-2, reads DGGITQSPKYLFRKEGQNVTLSCEQNLNHDAMYWYRQDPGQGLRLIYYSQIVNDFQKGDIAEGYSVSREKKESFPLTVTSAQKNPTAFYLCASSIGTSQELFFGEGSRLTVL.

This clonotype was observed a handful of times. As DNA, the CDR3 is TGTGCCACCGTGATCGGACAGGGGGCTAGTGAGCAGTACTTC. Translating gives CATVIGQGASEQYF. The chain has TRBV10-3 and TRBJ2-7; 11 bases line up with TRBD1. The length of the CDR3 is 14 residues. From germline, CDR1 is ENHRY and CDR2 SYGVKD. With 10 bases clipped from V and 7 bases from J, the junction kept 12 bases outside the gene matches.

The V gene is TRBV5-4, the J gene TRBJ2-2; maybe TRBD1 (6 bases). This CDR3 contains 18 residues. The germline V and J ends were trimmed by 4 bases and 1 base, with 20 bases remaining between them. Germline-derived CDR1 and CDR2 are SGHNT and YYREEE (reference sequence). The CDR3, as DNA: TGTGCCAGCAGCCGAGATTCCCTAACAGGGATGAACACCGGGGAGCTGTTTTTT. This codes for CASSRDSLTGMNTGELFF.

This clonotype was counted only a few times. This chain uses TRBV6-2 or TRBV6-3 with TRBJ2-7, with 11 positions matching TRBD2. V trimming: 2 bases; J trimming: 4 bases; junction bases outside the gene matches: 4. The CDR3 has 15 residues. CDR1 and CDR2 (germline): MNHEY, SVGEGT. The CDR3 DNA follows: TGTGCCAGCAGTTACGGGACTAGCGGCTCGTACGAGCAGTACTTC. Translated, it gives CASSYGTSGSYEQYF.

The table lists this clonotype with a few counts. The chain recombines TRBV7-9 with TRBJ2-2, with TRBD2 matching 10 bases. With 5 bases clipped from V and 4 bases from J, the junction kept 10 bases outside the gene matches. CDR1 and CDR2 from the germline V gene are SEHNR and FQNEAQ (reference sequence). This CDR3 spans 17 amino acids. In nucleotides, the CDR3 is TGTGCCAGCAGCCCCGCGGCTAGCGGGAGTGGCACCGGGGAGCTGTTTTTT. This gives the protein CASSPAASGSGTGELFF. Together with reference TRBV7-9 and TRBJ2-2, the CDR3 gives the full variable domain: DTGVSQNPRHKITKRGQNVTFRCDPISEHNRLYWYRQTLGQGPEFLTYFQNEAQLEKSRLLSDRFSAERPKGSFSTLEIQRTEQGDSAMYLCASSPAASGSGTGELFFGEGSRLTVL.

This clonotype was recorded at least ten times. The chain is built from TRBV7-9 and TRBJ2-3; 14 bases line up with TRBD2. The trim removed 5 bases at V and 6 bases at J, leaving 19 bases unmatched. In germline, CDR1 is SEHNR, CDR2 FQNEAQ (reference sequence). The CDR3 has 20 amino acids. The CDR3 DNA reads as TGTGCCAGCAGCGGGAGGTCTCAGTCCGGACTAGCGGGAGGTATGGATACGCAGTATTTT. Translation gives CASSGRSQSGLAGGMDTQYF.

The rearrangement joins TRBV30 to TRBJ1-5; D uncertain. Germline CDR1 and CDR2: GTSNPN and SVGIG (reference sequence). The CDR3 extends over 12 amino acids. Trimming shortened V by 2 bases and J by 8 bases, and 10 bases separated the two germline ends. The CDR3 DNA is TGTGCCTGGAGTCGAGGTTTGGAGCCCCAGCATTTT. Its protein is CAWSRGLEPQHF.

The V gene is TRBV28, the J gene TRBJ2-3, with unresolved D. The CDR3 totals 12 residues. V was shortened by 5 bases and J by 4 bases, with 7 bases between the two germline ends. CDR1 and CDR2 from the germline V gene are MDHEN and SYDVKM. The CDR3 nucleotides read TGTGCCAGCAGTGCCTCATCAGATACGCAGTATTTT. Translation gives CASSASSDTQYF. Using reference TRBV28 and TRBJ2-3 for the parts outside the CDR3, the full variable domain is DVKVTQSSRYLVKRTGEKVFLECVQDMDHENMFWYRQDPGLGLRLIYFSYDVKMKEKGDIPEGYSVSREKKERFSLILESASTNQTSMYLCASSASSDTQYFGPGTRLTVL.

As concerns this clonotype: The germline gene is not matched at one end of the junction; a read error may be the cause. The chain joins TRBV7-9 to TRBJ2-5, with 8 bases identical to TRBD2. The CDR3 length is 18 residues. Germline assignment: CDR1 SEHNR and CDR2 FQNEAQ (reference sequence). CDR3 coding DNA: TGTGCCAGCAGCCGGGTCCCGGGCGGGAGGACCCCGGGAGAGACCCGGTACTTC. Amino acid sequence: CASSRVPGGRTPGETRYF.

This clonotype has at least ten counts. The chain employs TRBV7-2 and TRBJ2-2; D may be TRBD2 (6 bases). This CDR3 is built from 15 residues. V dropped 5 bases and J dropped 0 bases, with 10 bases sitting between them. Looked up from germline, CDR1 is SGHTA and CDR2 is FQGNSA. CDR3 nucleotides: TGTGCCAGCAGCCCTGGCGGGGCGAACACCGGGGAGCTGTTTTTT. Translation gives CASSPGGANTGELFF.

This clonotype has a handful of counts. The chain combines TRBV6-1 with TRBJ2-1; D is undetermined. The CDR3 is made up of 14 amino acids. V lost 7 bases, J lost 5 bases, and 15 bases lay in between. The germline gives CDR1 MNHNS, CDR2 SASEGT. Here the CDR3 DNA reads TGTGCCAGCACCTTCCCGGATCACGACAATGAGCAGTTCTTC. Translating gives CASTFPDHDNEQFF.

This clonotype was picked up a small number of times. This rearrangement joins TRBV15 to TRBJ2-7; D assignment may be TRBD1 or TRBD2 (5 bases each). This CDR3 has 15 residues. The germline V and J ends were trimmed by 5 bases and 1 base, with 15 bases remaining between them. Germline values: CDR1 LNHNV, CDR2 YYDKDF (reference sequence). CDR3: CATSFPGRASYEQYF. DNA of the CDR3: TGTGCCACCAGCTTTCCGGGGCGGGCTTCCTACGAGCAGTACTTC. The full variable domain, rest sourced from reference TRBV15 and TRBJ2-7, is DAMVIQNPRYQVTQFGKPVTLSCSQTLNHNVMYWYQQKSSQAPKLLFHYYDKDFNNEADTPDNFQSRRPNTSFCFLDIRSPGLGDTAMYLCATSFPGRASYEQYFGPGTRLTVT.

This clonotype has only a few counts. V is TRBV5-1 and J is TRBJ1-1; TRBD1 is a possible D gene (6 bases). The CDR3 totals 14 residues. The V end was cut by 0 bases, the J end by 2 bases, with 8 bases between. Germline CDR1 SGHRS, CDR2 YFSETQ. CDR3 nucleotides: TGCGCCAGCAGCTTGGAGGGGGTAAACACTGAAGCTTTCTTT. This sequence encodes CASSLEGVNTEAFF.

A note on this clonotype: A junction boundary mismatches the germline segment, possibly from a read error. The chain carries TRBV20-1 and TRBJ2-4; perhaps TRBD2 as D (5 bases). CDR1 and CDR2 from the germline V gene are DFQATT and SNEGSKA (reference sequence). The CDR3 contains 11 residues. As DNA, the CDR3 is TGCAGTGCCAGAGGCCCGGGGTGGATTGGCTTC. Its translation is CSARGPGWIGF.

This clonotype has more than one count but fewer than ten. This CDR3 reads CASSESSHRGRGREPQHF. CDR3 nucleotide sequence: TGTGCCAGCAGTGAAAGTAGTCACCGGGGGAGGGGGCGGGAGCCCCAGCATTTT. V usage is TRBV2 and J usage is TRBJ1-5, with 7 positions matching TRBD1. Germline values: CDR1 SNHLY, CDR2 FYNNEI. The CDR3 runs to 18 residues. V lost 2 bases to trimming and J lost 8 bases; unmatched junction nucleotides: 18.

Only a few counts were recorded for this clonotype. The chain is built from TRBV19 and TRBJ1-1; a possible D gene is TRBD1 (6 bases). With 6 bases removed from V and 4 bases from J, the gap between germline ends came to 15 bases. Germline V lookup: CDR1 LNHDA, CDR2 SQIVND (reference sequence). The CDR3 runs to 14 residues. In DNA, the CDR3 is TGTGCCAGTAGAACTCAGGAGGGGGGCACTGAAGCTTTCTTT. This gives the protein CASRTQEGGTEAFF.

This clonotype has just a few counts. The CDR3 protein is CATSDAGLYNEQFF. The CDR3 bases are TGTGCCACCAGTGACGCGGGACTATACAATGAGCAGTTCTTC. The chain joins TRBV24-1 to TRBJ2-1; 7 bases line up with TRBD2. This CDR3 has 14 amino acids. The trim removed 4 bases at V and 4 bases at J, leaving 3 bases unmatched. CDR1 KGHDR and CDR2 SFDVKD come from the germline V gene.